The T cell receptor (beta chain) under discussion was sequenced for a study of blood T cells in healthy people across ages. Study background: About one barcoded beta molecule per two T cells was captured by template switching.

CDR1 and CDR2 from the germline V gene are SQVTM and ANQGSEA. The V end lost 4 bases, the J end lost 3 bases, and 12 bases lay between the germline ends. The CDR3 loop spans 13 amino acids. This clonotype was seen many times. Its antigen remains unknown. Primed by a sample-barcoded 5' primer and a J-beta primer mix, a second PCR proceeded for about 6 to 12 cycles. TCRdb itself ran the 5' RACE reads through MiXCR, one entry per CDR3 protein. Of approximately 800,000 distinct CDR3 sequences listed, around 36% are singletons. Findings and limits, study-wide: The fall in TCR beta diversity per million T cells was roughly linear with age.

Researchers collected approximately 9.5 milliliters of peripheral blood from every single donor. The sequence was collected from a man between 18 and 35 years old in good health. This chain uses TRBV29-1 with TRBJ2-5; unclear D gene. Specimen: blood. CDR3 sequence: CSVAADLKETQYF. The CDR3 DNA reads TGCAGCGTTGCCGCGGATCTCAAAGAGACCCAGTACTTC.